These 19 T cell receptor beta chains originate from one sample sequenced in a study of blood T cell repertoires in COVID-19. Profiled with immunoSEQ multiplex PCR; TCRdb holds only in-frame clones, not every one. The sample lists a few hundred thousand clones, 70% to 90% occurring once. The sequencing sample was made of PBMCs or T cells enriched from blood (not recorded which). Receptor source: a man aged 30 to 39 who had recovered from COVID-19.

The chain has TRBV19 and TRBJ1-5, with a weak D call TRBD1 (6 bases). Germline V gene lookup returns CDR1 LNHDA and CDR2 SQIVND (reference sequence). The CDR3 consists of 15 residues. V was clipped by 1 base and J by 3 bases, with 10 bases between them. The DNA for the CDR3 is TGTGCCAGTAGTATAGTCGGACAGATCAATCAGCCCCAGCATTTT. Translated, it gives CASSIVGQINQPQHF.

This chain joins TRBV19 and TRBJ1-5, with 9 bases aligning to TRBD1. The germline V gene has CDR1 LNHDA and CDR2 SQIVND (reference sequence). The V segment lost 8 bases and the J segment 9 bases; nucleotides outside the gene matches: 14. The CDR3 covers 15 residues. The CDR3 spells CASGTGTGIVRPQHF. DNA for the CDR3: TGTGCCAGTGGTACCGGGACAGGGATTGTTCGGCCCCAGCATTTT.

CDR3: CASSRTVRGAPSGNTIYF. CDR3 nucleotide sequence: TGTGCCAGCAGCCGAACAGTTCGGGGAGCTCCCTCTGGAAACACCATATATTTT. The chain uses TRBV5-5 and TRBJ1-3; no clear D gene. Germline V gives CDR1 SGHKS, CDR2 YYEKEE (reference sequence). Trimming shortened V by 4 bases and J by 0 bases, and 20 bases separated the two germline ends. CDR3 length equals 18 residues.

In this sample, this clone turned up once. The chain carries TRBV9 and TRBJ1-6; weak D call: TRBD1 (6 bases). CDR3 length equals 15 residues. CDR1 is SGDLS, CDR2 YYNGEE, per germline. V lost 1 base to trimming and J lost 7 bases, with 12 bases between them. The CDR3 sequence is CASSVSSGENSPLHF. DNA of the CDR3: TGTGCCAGCAGCGTATCTTCAGGGGAGAATTCACCCCTCCACTTT.

This sequence joins TRBV11-2 and TRBJ1-3; possibly TRBD1 for D (5 bases). This CDR3 has 17 residues. The germline V gene encodes CDR1 SGHAT and CDR2 FQNNGV. The ends were cut back, 1 base at V and 0 bases at J, with 13 bases in the middle. This CDR3 reads CASSLAPGQGSGNTIYF. The CDR3 region has the DNA TGTGCCAGCAGCTTAGCACCCGGGCAGGGCTCTGGAAACACCATATATTTT. Filled out from reference TRBV11-2 and TRBJ1-3, the complete variable domain reads EAGVAQSPRYKIIEKRQSVAFWCNPISGHATLYWYQQILGQGPKLLIQFQNNGVVDDSQLPKDRFSAERLKGVDSTLKIQPAKLEDSAVYLCASSLAPGQGSGNTIYFGEGSWLTVV.

V gene TRBV7-3 combines with J gene TRBJ2-3, with TRBD1 matching over 8 bases. The ends lost 5 bases at V and 1 base at J; junction bases unmatched: 8. Germline lookup yields CDR1 SGHTA and CDR2 FQGTGA. CDR3 length: 16 amino acids. The CDR3 loop reads CASSPAPGQGTDTQYF. As DNA, the CDR3 is TGTGCCAGCAGCCCTGCCCCGGGACAGGGCACAGATACGCAGTATTTT.

The chain links TRBV5-1 to TRBJ2-2, with 8 bases fitting TRBD2. Trimming removed 1 base from V and 0 bases from J; junction bases left unmatched: 5. The CDR3 loop spans 17 amino acids. Germline V gene lookup returns CDR1 SGHRS and CDR2 YFSETQ. CDR3 DNA: TGCGCCAGCAGCTTGAATATCGGGGGGGCGAACACCGGGGAGCTGTTTTTT. Its protein is CASSLNIGGANTGELFF.

The chain couples TRBV18 to TRBJ2-7; D gene unclear. The CDR3 is 14 amino acids. V was trimmed by 0 bases and J by 2 bases, leaving 8 bases between them. The germline gives CDR1 KGHSH, CDR2 LQKENI. The CDR3 DNA reads TGTGCCAGCTCACCACCGAGTGCCACCTACGAGCAGTACTTC. Translation gives CASSPPSATYEQYF.

This rearrangement joins TRBV11-2 to TRBJ2-3; no clear D gene. The length of the CDR3 is 15 residues. Germline lookup yields CDR1 SGHAT and CDR2 FQNNGV. V was shortened by 3 bases and J by 2 bases, with 12 bases between the two germline ends. CDR3 sequence reads: CASSFKLQITDTQYF. The CDR3 nucleotides read TGTGCCAGCAGCTTTAAGCTCCAAATCACAGATACGCAGTATTTT.

The chain uses TRBV30 and TRBJ2-6; D ambiguous. This CDR3 contains 14 residues. Trimming left V 2 bases short and J 0 bases short, with 5 bases between. Germline CDR1 GTSNPN, CDR2 SVGIG (reference sequence). CDR3 loop: CAWSFSSGANVLTF. In DNA form, the CDR3 reads TGTGCCTGGAGTTTCTCCTCTGGGGCCAACGTCCTGACTTTC.

The V call is TRBV4-2, the J call TRBJ2-5; 9 positions match TRBD2. The junction had 13 bases not matched to a gene; V was cut back by 0 bases and J by 5 bases. CDR1 is LGHNA and CDR2 is YNFKEQ in the germline V gene. The CDR3 extends over 18 amino acids. The DNA for the CDR3 is TGTGCCAGCAGCCAAGATAGAGTGCGGGGGGGCTATGGGGAGACCCAGTACTTC. This encodes CASSQDRVRGGYGETQYF.

The rearrangement links TRBV30 to TRBJ1-2; D is ambiguous. Germline V CDR1 and CDR2: GTSNPN, SVGIG (reference sequence). The CDR3 covers 12 residues. Trimming pared 3 bases from V and 0 bases from J, leaving 5 bases between. CDR3 residues: CAWRYSNYGYTF. The CDR3 nucleotides are TGTGCCTGGAGATACTCTAACTATGGCTACACCTTC. Using reference TRBV30 and TRBJ1-2 for the parts outside the CDR3, the full variable domain is SQTIHQWPATLVQPVGSPLSLECTVEGTSNPNLYWYRQAAGRGLQLLFYSVGIGQISSEVPQNLSASRPQDRQFILSSKKLLLSDSGFYLCAWRYSNYGYTFGSGTRLTVV.

This sequence joins TRBV9 and TRBJ2-3, with 8 bases fitting TRBD1. The V gene end was trimmed by 4 bases and the J gene end by 3 bases; junction bases not matched to a gene: 13. There are 17 residues in the CDR3. The germline CDR1 and CDR2 sequences are SGDLS and YYNGEE. This CDR3 reads CASSNMLTGAGTDTQYF. CDR3 bases: TGTGCCAGCAGCAATATGCTGACAGGGGCCGGGACAGATACGCAGTATTTT.

J is TRBJ2-2 and V is TRBV5-1, with 7 bases fitting TRBD1. This CDR3 is 16 amino acids long. Germline lookup yields CDR1 SGHRS and CDR2 YFSETQ. V dropped 2 bases and J dropped 3; count of bases not matched to a gene: 7. Here the CDR3 DNA reads TGCGCCAGCAGCTTTATTCCGGGACAGTACACCGGGGAGCTGTTTTTT. This gives the protein CASSFIPGQYTGELFF. The variable domain in full, with the rest retrieved from reference TRBV5-1 and TRBJ2-2, is KAGVTQTPRYLIKTRGQQVTLSCSPISGHRSVSWYQQTPGQGLQFLFEYFSETQRNKGNFPGRFSGRQFSNSRSEMNVSTLELGDSALYLCASSFIPGQYTGELFFGEGSRLTVL.

V gene TRBV29-1 combines with J gene TRBJ2-7; D remains ambiguous. The V gene's germline CDR1 is SQVTM and CDR2 ANQGSEA. The germline V and J ends were trimmed by 0 bases and 0 bases, with 6 bases remaining between them. The CDR3 is made up of 13 amino acids. The chain's CDR3 is CSVEDRSSYEQYF. The CDR3 region has the DNA TGCAGCGTTGAAGATAGGAGCTCCTACGAGCAGTACTTC.

The V and J genes are TRBV6-4 and TRBJ1-6, with D tentatively TRBD1 (6 bases). CDR3 length: 13 residues. Germline values: CDR1 MRHNA, CDR2 SNTAGT. V dropped 4 bases and J dropped 10 bases, with 11 bases sitting between them. Here the CDR3 DNA reads TGTGCCAGCAGTGTCCAAAGGGGGTCACCCCTCCACTTT. It yields the protein CASSVQRGSPLHF.

V and J are TRBV4-3 and TRBJ2-1, with D possibly being TRBD2 (5 bases). V lost 3 bases to trimming and J lost 8 bases, with 17 bases between them. CDR3 size: 15 residues. Germline CDR1 LGHNA, CDR2 YSLEER. The CDR3 sequence: CASSQSWGARDEQFF. In nucleotides, the CDR3 is TGCGCCAGCAGCCAGTCTTGGGGAGCGCGCGATGAGCAGTTCTTC.

The chain recombines TRBV18 with TRBJ2-7; the match to TRBD1 covers 9 bases. This CDR3 is built from 16 residues. Germline CDR1 is KGHSH and CDR2 is LQKENI. V trimming: 3 bases; J trimming: 2 bases; junction bases outside the gene matches: 8. CDR3 DNA sequence: TGTGCCAGCTCACCTTTGTCGGGACAGGGTACCTACGAGCAGTACTTC. It codes for CASSPLSGQGTYEQYF.

The chain employs TRBV12-5 and TRBJ1-1, with D perhaps TRBD1 (6 bases). Trimming removed 6 bases from V and 7 bases from J, with 21 bases in between. CDR3 length: 15 residues. CDR1 is LGHNT and CDR2 is FRNRAP in the germline V gene. In nucleotides, the CDR3 is TGTGCTAGTGGAGCCGACAGGTTCTCACCTCGTGAAGCTTTCTTT. Protein sequence: CASGADRFSPREAFF.